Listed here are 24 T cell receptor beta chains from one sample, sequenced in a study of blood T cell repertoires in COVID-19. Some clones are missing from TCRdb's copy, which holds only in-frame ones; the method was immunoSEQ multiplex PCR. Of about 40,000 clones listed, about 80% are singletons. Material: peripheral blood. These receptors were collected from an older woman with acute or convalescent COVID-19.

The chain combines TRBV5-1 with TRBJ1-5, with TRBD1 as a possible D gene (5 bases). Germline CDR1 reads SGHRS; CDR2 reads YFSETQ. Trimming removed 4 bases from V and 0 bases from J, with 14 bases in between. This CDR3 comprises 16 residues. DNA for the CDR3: TGCGCCAGCAGCCCGGGGGACTCCCGTAGCAATCAGCCCCAGCATTTT. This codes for CASSPGDSRSNQPQHF.

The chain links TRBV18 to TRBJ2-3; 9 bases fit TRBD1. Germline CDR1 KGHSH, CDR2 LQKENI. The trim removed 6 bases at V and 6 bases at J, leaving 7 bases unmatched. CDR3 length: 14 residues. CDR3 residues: CASSPGQGGDTQYF. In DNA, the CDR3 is TGTGCCAGCTCGCCGGGACAGGGAGGGGATACGCAGTATTTT.

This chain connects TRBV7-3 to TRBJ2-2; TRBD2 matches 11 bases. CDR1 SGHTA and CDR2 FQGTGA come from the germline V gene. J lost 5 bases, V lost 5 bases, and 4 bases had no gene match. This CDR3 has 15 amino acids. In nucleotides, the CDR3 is TGTGCCAGCAGCACCGGGACTAGCGGAACCGGGGAGCTGTTTTTT. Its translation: CASSTGTSGTGELFF.

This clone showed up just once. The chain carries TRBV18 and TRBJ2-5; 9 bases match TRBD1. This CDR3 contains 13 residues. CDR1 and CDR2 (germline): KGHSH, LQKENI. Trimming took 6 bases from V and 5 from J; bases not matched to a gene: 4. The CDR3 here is CASSPGQGETQYF. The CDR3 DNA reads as TGTGCCAGCTCTCCTGGACAGGGGGAGACCCAGTACTTC.

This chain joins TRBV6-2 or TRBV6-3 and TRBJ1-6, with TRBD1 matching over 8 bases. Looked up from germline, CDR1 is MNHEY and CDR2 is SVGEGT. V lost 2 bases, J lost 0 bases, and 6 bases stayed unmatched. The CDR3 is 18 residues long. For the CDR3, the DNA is TGTGCCAGCAGTTACACCCGGACAGGGAGCTCCTATAATTCACCCCTCCACTTT. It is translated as CASSYTRTGSSYNSPLHF.

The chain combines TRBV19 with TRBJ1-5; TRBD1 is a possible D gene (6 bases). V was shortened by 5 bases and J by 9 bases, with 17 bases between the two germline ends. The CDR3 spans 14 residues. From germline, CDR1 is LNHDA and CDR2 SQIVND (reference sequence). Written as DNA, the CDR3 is TGTGCCAGTAGTGCGACAGGCCGGGTTTCGCCCCAGCATTTT. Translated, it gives CASSATGRVSPQHF.

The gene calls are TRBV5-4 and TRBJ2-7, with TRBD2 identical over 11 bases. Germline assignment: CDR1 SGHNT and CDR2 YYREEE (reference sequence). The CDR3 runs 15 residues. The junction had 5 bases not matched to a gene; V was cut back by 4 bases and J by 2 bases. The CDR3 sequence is CASSLLAGGAYEQYF. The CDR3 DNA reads TGTGCCAGCAGCCTCCTAGCGGGAGGAGCCTACGAGCAGTACTTC.

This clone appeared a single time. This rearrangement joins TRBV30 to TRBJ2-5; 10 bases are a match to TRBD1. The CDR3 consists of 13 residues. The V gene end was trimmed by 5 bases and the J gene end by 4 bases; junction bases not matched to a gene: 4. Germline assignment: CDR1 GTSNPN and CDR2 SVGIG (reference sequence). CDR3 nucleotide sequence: TGTGCCTGGCAGACAGGGGGCGCAGAGACCCAGTACTTC. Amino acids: CAWQTGGAETQYF.

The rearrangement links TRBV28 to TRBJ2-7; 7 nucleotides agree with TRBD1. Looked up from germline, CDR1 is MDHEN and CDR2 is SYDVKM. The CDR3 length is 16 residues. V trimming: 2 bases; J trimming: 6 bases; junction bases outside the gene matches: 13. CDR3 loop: CASSLIGTARLGEQYF. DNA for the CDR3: TGTGCCAGCAGTTTAATCGGGACAGCGAGACTCGGCGAGCAGTACTTC.

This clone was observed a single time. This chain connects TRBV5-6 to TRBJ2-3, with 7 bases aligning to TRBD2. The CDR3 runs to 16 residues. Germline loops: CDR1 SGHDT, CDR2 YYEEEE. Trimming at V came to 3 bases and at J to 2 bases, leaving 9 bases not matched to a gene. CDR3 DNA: TGTGCCAGCAGCTGGGGAAGCGGGACGTCCACAGATACGCAGTATTTT. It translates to CASSWGSGTSTDTQYF.

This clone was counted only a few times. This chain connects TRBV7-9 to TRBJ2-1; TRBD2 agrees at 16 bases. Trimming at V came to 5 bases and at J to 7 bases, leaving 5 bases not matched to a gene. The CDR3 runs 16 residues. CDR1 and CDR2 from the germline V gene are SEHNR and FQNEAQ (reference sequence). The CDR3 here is CASSTGLAGGLNEQFF. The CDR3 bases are TGTGCCAGCAGCACGGGACTAGCGGGAGGGCTAAATGAGCAGTTCTTC.

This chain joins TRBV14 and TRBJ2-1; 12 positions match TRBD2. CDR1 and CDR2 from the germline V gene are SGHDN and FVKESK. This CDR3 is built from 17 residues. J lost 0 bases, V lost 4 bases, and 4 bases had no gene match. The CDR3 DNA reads TGTGCCAGCAGCCCCCTAGCGGGGGGGAGCTCCTACAATGAGCAGTTCTTC. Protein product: CASSPLAGGSSYNEQFF.

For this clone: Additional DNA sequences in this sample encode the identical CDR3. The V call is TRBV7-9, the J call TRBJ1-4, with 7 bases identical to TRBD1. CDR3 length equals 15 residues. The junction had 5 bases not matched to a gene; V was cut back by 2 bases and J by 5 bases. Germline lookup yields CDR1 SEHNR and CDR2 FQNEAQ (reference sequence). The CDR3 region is CASSLRQGSNEKLFF. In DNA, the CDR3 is TGTGCCAGCAGCTTAAGACAGGGCTCCAATGAAAAACTGTTTTTT. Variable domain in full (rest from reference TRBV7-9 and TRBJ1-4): DTGVSQNPRHKITKRGQNVTFRCDPISEHNRLYWYRQTLGQGPEFLTYFQNEAQLEKSRLLSDRFSAERPKGSFSTLEIQRTEQGDSAMYLCASSLRQGSNEKLFFGSGTQLSVL.

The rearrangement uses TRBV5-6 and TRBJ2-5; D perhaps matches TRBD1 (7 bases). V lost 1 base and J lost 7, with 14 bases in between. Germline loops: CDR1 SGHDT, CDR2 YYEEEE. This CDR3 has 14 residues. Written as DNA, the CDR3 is TGTGCCAGCAGCTTGTCGGGGGCAGGGGGGACCCAGTACTTC. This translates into CASSLSGAGGTQYF.

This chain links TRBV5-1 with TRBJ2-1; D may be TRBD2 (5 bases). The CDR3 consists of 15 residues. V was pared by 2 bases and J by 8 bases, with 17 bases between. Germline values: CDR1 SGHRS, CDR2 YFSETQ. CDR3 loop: CASSFGLKREDEQFF. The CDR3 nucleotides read TGCGCCAGCAGCTTCGGACTTAAAAGGGAAGATGAGCAGTTCTTC.

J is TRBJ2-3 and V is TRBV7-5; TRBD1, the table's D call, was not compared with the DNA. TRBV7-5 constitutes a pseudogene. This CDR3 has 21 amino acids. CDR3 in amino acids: CARSFGGGRGSGFTSTDTQYF. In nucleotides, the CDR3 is TGTGCCAGAAGCTTCGGTGGGGGCCGGGGATCGGGGTTTACTAGCACAGATACGCAGTATTTT.

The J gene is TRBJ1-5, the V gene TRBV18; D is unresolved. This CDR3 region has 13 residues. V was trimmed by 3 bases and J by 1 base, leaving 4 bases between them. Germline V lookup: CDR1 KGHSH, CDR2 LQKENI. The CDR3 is CASSPQSNQPQHF. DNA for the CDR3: TGTGCCAGCTCACCGCAGAGCAATCAGCCCCAGCATTTT.

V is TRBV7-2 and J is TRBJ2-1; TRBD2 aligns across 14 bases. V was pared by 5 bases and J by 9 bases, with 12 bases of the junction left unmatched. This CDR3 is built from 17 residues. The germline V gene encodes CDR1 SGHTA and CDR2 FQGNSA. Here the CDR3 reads CASSPEGGLAGAGEQFF. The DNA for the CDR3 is TGTGCCAGCAGCCCCGAGGGGGGACTAGCGGGAGCTGGTGAGCAGTTCTTC.

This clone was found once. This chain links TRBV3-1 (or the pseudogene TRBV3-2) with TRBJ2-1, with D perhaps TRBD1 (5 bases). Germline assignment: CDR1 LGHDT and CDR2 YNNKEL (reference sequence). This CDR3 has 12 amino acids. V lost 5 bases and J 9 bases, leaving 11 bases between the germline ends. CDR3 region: CASSLQRGEQFF. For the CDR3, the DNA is TGTGCCAGCAGCTTGCAAAGGGGTGAGCAGTTCTTC.

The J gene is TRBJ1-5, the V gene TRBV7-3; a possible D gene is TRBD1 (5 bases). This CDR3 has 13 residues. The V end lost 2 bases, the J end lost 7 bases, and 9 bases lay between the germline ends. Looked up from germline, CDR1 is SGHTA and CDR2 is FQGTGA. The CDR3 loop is CASSLGQGQPQHF. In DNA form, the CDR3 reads TGTGCCAGCAGCTTAGGGCAGGGACAGCCCCAGCATTTT.

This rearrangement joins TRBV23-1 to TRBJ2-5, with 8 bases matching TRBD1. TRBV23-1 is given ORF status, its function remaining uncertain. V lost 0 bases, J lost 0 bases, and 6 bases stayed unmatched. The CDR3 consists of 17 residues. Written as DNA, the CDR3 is TGCGCCAGCAGTCAATCTGGACAGGGACCGTACCAAGAGACCCAGTACTTC. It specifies CASSQSGQGPYQETQYF.

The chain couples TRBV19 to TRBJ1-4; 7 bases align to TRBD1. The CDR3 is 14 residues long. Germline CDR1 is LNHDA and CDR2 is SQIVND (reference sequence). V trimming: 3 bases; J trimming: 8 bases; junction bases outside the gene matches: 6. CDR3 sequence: CASSIRTGSEKLFF. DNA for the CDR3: TGTGCCAGTAGTATCCGGACAGGTAGCGAAAAACTGTTTTTT. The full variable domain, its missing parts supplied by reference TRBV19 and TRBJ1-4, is DGGITQSPKYLFRKEGQNVTLSCEQNLNHDAMYWYRQDPGQGLRLIYYSQIVNDFQKGDIAEGYSVSREKKESFPLTVTSAQKNPTAFYLCASSIRTGSEKLFFGSGTQLSVL.

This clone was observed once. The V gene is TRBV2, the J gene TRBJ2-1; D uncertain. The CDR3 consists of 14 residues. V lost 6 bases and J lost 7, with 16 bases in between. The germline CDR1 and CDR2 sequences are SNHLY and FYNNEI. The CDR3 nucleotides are TGTGCCAGCAGAGCACAAACGGTCAGGAATGAGCAGTTCTTC. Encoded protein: CASRAQTVRNEQFF.

The CDR3 DNA sequence: TGTGCCAGCTCACCTGGACAGACCAATGGCTACACCTTC. The encoded protein is CASSPGQTNGYTF. The genes are TRBV18 and TRBJ1-2, with a tentative D call TRBD1 (6 bases). Germline CDR1 KGHSH, CDR2 LQKENI. The CDR3 contains 13 residues. V lost 3 bases and J lost 6, with 11 bases in between.